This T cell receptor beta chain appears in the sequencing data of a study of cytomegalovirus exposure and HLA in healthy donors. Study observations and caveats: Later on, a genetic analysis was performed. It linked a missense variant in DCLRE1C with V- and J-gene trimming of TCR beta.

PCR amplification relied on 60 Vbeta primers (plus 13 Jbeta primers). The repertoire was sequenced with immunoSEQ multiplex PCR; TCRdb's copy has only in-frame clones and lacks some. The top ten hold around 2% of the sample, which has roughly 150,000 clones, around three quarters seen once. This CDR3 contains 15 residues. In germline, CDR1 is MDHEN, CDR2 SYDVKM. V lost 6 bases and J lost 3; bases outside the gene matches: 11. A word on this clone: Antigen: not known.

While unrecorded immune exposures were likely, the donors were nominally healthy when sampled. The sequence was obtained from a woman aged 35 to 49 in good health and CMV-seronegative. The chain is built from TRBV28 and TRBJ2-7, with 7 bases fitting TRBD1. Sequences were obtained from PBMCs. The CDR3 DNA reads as TGTGCCAGCAGAGCGGACAGGACCGTCTTCTACGAGCAGTACTTC. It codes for CASRADRTVFYEQYF.